This entry features one T cell receptor beta chain sequence. The antigen remains unidentified. This entry belongs to a study of T cells after yellow fever vaccination. Background on the study: The SMART-Seq v4 Ultra Low Input method served to prepare the low-cell-number fractions.

In germline, CDR1 is SEHNR, CDR2 FQNEAQ (reference sequence). This CDR3 has 17 amino acids. With 5 bases clipped from V and 5 bases from J, the junction kept 13 bases outside the gene matches. MiXCR, applied by TCRdb to the 5' RACE reads, yields one record per CDR3 protein. There are hundreds of thousands of distinct CDR3 sequences in the sample; about 17% occur only once, and roughly a sixth lies in the top ten. Study results and limitations: Booster sampling recovered most clones from primary vaccination (roughly 96% CD4, approximately 88% CD8). Clonotype sharing between CD4 and CD8 compartments was small.

This receptor was identified in a man younger than 35 who received the YFV17D yellow fever vaccine. The chain joins TRBV7-9 to TRBJ2-3; 10 bases agree with TRBD2. Material: PBMCs, obtained before the yellow fever booster vaccination. The CDR3 loop reads CASSPLFGTSELDTQYF. The CDR3 nucleotides read TGTGCCAGCAGCCCACTCTTCGGGACTAGCGAGTTAGATACGCAGTATTTT.